A single sample is the source of the 31 T cell receptor beta chains below, sequenced in a study of T cell changes during pregnancy in multiple sclerosis. Clones were sequenced by immunoSEQ multiplex PCR, and TCRdb holds only the in-frame ones, with some missing. Seen here are about 54,000 clones, 85% to 90% observed once, and the top ten hold around 0.58%. The sample consisted of CD4+ T cells from peripheral blood mononuclear cells, taken in the first trimester of pregnancy. Every receptor here comes from a female donor with multiple sclerosis, enrolled in a pregnancy study.

The rearrangement uses TRBV7-6 and TRBJ2-2, with a weak D call TRBD1 (6 bases). Germline CDR1 reads SGHVS; CDR2 reads FNYEAQ. Trimming cost V 1 base and J 4 bases, with 13 bases left between them. The CDR3 covers 16 residues. In DNA form, the CDR3 reads TGTGCCAGCAGCTTAGTCTGGGGGCCGTCCACCGGGGAGCTGTTTTTT. Its protein is CASSLVWGPSTGELFF.

The V and J genes are TRBV2 and TRBJ1-1; D gene ambiguous. Trimming cost V 5 bases and J 2 bases, with 9 bases left between them. Germline V gene lookup returns CDR1 SNHLY and CDR2 FYNNEI. This CDR3 is 13 amino acids long. The CDR3 protein is CASSTLRNTEAFF. As DNA, the CDR3 is TGTGCCAGCAGTACTTTACGAAACACTGAAGCTTTCTTT.

This clone was counted a few times. This sequence joins TRBV28 and TRBJ1-6, with a tentative D call TRBD1 (5 bases). Germline CDR1 is MDHEN and CDR2 is SYDVKM. The CDR3 loop spans 15 amino acids. The ends were cut back, 1 base at V and 8 bases at J, with 12 bases in the middle. CDR3 amino acids: CASSLLGQGYSPLHF. The CDR3, as DNA: TGTGCCAGCAGTTTATTGGGGCAGGGATATTCACCCCTCCACTTT.

DNA for the CDR3: TGTGCCAGCAGCCTGGACAGGGGGCCGTTAGAGCAGTACTTC. Translated, it gives CASSLDRGPLEQYF. This rearrangement joins TRBV7-9 to TRBJ2-7; TRBD1 matches 11 bases. V shed 5 bases, J shed 7 bases, and the junction held 7 bases outside the gene matches. The germline CDR1 and CDR2 sequences are SEHNR and FQNEAQ (reference sequence). This CDR3 comprises 14 residues. Full variable domain (missing parts from reference TRBV7-9 and TRBJ2-7): DTGVSQNPRHKITKRGQNVTFRCDPISEHNRLYWYRQTLGQGPEFLTYFQNEAQLEKSRLLSDRFSAERPKGSFSTLEIQRTEQGDSAMYLCASSLDRGPLEQYFGPGTRLTVT.

This clone was seen just once. This chain connects TRBV30 to TRBJ2-3, with TRBD1 matching 10 bases. This CDR3 has 15 amino acids. V lost 3 bases to trimming and J lost 5 bases; unmatched junction nucleotides: 8. CDR1 is GTSNPN, CDR2 SVGIG, per germline (reference sequence). The CDR3 spells CAWSAGTGVGDTQYF. Here the CDR3 DNA reads TGTGCCTGGAGCGCCGGGACAGGGGTCGGAGATACGCAGTATTTT. Combining the CDR3 with reference TRBV30 and TRBJ2-3 gives the whole variable domain SQTIHQWPATLVQPVGSPLSLECTVEGTSNPNLYWYRQAAGRGLQLLFYSVGIGQISSEVPQNLSASRPQDRQFILSSKKLLLSDSGFYLCAWSAGTGVGDTQYFGPGTRLTVL.

This rearrangement joins TRBV14 to TRBJ2-1; TRBD2 agrees at 9 bases. V dropped 4 bases and J dropped 7; count of bases not matched to a gene: 11. Germline CDR1 and CDR2: SGHDN and FVKESK. This CDR3 has 16 amino acids. CDR3 sequence reads: CASSRRWESGRNEQFF. CDR3 DNA: TGTGCCAGCAGCCGGAGGTGGGAGAGCGGGAGGAATGAGCAGTTCTTC.

The chain employs TRBV7-9 and TRBJ2-7, with 12 bases matching TRBD2. V shed 5 bases, J shed 5 bases, and the junction held 10 bases outside the gene matches. Germline V gives CDR1 SEHNR, CDR2 FQNEAQ (reference sequence). The CDR3 covers 16 residues. CDR3 region: CASSPKWLAGGNEQYF. The CDR3 region has the DNA TGTGCCAGCAGCCCCAAGTGGCTAGCGGGAGGGAACGAGCAGTACTTC.

The rearrangement links TRBV27 to TRBJ2-3, with 7 bases matching TRBD1. The CDR3 is made up of 15 amino acids. Germline V gene data show CDR1 as MNHEY and CDR2 as SMNVEV (reference sequence). The trim removed 5 bases at V and 0 bases at J, leaving 5 bases unmatched. CDR3 sequence (DNA): TGTGCCAGCAGTCACAAGACAGGGAGCACAGATACGCAGTATTTT. Protein product: CASSHKTGSTDTQYF.

The gene calls are TRBV27 and TRBJ1-3, with a weak D call TRBD1 (6 bases). The V and J ends lost 5 bases and 0 bases respectively, with 11 bases between them. CDR1 and CDR2 from the germline V gene are MNHEY and SMNVEV (reference sequence). This CDR3 spans 15 amino acids. The CDR3 DNA is TGTGCCAGCAGTAAATGGGGGCCCTCTGGAAACACCATATATTTT. Its translation: CASSKWGPSGNTIYF.

This chain links TRBV11-2 with TRBJ2-7; 7 bases line up with TRBD1. This CDR3 spans 15 amino acids. J was trimmed by 5 bases and V by 3 bases; bases with no gene match: 10. The germline V gene encodes CDR1 SGHAT and CDR2 FQNNGV. This CDR3 reads CASSLERTGRDEQYF. In DNA, the CDR3 is TGTGCCAGCAGCTTGGAGAGGACAGGTCGAGACGAGCAGTACTTC.

The V and J genes are TRBV4-1 and TRBJ1-2; 8 bases align to TRBD1. Per germline, CDR1 MGHRA and CDR2 YSYEKL. The CDR3 consists of 14 residues. V dropped 2 bases and J dropped 5; count of bases not matched to a gene: 4. As DNA, the CDR3 is TGCGCCAGCAGCCAACGGACAGGGATATATGGCTACACCTTC. Amino acid sequence: CASSQRTGIYGYTF.

The chain combines TRBV25-1 with TRBJ2-1; 9 bases are a match to TRBD1. Germline CDR1 is MGHDK and CDR2 is SYGVNS. The length of the CDR3 is 16 residues. Trimming removed 4 bases from V and 7 bases from J; junction bases left unmatched: 11. CDR3 DNA: TGTGCCAGCAGTGTGGCCGGGACAGGGAGGGGTAATGAGCAGTTCTTC. Translating gives CASSVAGTGRGNEQFF.

The chain employs TRBV29-1 and TRBJ2-1, with D perhaps TRBD2 (5 bases). The germline V gene has CDR1 SQVTM and CDR2 ANQGSEA. Trimming stripped 7 bases from V and 8 bases from J, with 15 bases between. The CDR3 runs 12 residues. The CDR3, as DNA: TGCAGCGGAGGGCTAGGAACCGATGAGCAGTTCTTC. This encodes CSGGLGTDEQFF.

The chain uses TRBV2 and TRBJ2-7; TRBD1 might be the D (6 bases). This CDR3 has 11 residues. Germline V CDR1 and CDR2: SNHLY, FYNNEI. The ends were cut back, 9 bases at V and 1 base at J, with 7 bases in the middle. The CDR3 bases are TGTGCCAGTGGACAGTCCTACGAGCAGTACTTC. Translating it yields CASGQSYEQYF.

V gene TRBV5-4 combines with J gene TRBJ2-2, with TRBD2 matching 14 bases. Germline loops: CDR1 SGHNT, CDR2 YYREEE (reference sequence). The CDR3 spans 16 residues. V lost 4 bases and J lost 8; bases outside the gene matches: 7. CDR3 sequence (DNA): TGTGCCAGCAGCGGGGGACTAGCGGGAGTATCTGGGGAGCTGTTTTTT. Encoded protein: CASSGGLAGVSGELFF. Supplemented by reference TRBV5-4 and TRBJ2-2, the full variable domain reads ETGVTQSPTHLIKTRGQQVTLRCSSQSGHNTVSWYQQALGQGPQFIFQYYREEENGRGNFPPRFSGLQFPNYSSELNVNALELDDSALYLCASSGGLAGVSGELFFGEGSRLTVL.

This chain uses TRBV1 with TRBJ1-2; TRBD1 is the table's D call and was not checked against the DNA. TRBV1 is a pseudogene. The length of the CDR3 is 15 residues. The CDR3 DNA follows: TGCACCAGCAGCCAAGCCGGGACACCACCCTATGGCTACACCTTC. Its translation: CTSSQAGTPPYGYTF.

In this sample, this clone turned up once. The chain has TRBV15 and TRBJ2-1, with D unclear. Germline lookup yields CDR1 LNHNV and CDR2 YYDKDF (reference sequence). The CDR3 totals 15 residues. Deletions cut 1 base from V and 4 bases from J, with 11 bases between. CDR3 coding DNA: TGTGCCACCAGCAGAGGATCAGAGGTGTACAATGAGCAGTTCTTC. This encodes CATSRGSEVYNEQFF. The full variable domain, with the rest looked up from reference TRBV15 and TRBJ2-1, is DAMVIQNPRYQVTQFGKPVTLSCSQTLNHNVMYWYQQKSSQAPKLLFHYYDKDFNNEADTPDNFQSRRPNTSFCFLDIRSPGLGDTAMYLCATSRGSEVYNEQFFGPGTRLTVL.

V usage is TRBV9 and J usage is TRBJ1-1; D might be TRBD1 (6 bases). This CDR3 contains 14 residues. Germline values: CDR1 SGDLS, CDR2 YYNGEE. Deletions cut 0 bases from V and 5 bases from J, with 11 bases between. The CDR3 reads CASSVVGGKTEAFF. DNA of the CDR3: TGTGCCAGCAGCGTAGTAGGGGGAAAGACTGAAGCTTTCTTT.

The chain is built from TRBV14 and TRBJ2-7; D gene unclear. Germline V gene lookup returns CDR1 SGHDN and CDR2 FVKESK. The CDR3 contains 12 residues. Between the trimmed V and J ends, which lost 4 bases and 1 base, there was a span of 5 bases. The CDR3 bases are TGTGCCAGCAGCCCACAATCCTACGAGCAGTACTTC. This sequence encodes CASSPQSYEQYF.

The chain uses TRBV4-1 and TRBJ1-2; 9 positions agree with TRBD1. Trimming took 2 bases from V and 4 from J; bases not matched to a gene: 5. Germline CDR1 and CDR2: MGHRA and YSYEKL. The CDR3 loop spans 15 amino acids. CDR3 amino acids: CASSQTGGRGYGYTF. The CDR3 DNA reads as TGCGCCAGCAGCCAAACAGGGGGCAGAGGCTATGGCTACACCTTC.

This chain links TRBV11-2 with TRBJ2-5, with 11 bases that match TRBD2. Germline CDR1 and CDR2: SGHAT and FQNNGV. This CDR3 is built from 14 residues. J gave up 3 bases and V 4 bases, and 1 base lay outside the gene matches. For the CDR3, the DNA is TGTGCCAGCAGCTGGGGACTAGCGGAAGAGACCCAGTACTTC. Its translation: CASSWGLAEETQYF.

V and J are TRBV6-1 and TRBJ2-1, with 8 bases lining up with TRBD1. The CDR3 extends over 16 amino acids. The V segment lost 2 bases and the J segment 4 bases; nucleotides outside the gene matches: 7. The germline V gene has CDR1 MNHNS and CDR2 SASEGT. The CDR3 coding sequence is TGTGCCAGCAGTGAAAAGAAAGGACAGGGTTACAATGAGCAGTTCTTC. Protein sequence: CASSEKKGQGYNEQFF.

This chain connects TRBV7-2 to TRBJ2-7; D may be TRBD2 (7 bases). Germline V gives CDR1 SGHTA, CDR2 FQGNSA. The CDR3 totals 14 residues. V was shortened by 4 bases and J by 7 bases, with 17 bases between the two germline ends. CDR3 sequence reads: CASSSWGGPGEQYF. CDR3 DNA: TGTGCCAGCAGCTCCTGGGGGGGCCCGGGGGAGCAGTACTTC.

V usage is TRBV5-1 and J usage is TRBJ1-2; 7 nucleotides agree with TRBD1. V trimming: 3 bases; J trimming: 1 base; junction bases outside the gene matches: 6. The CDR3 extends over 15 amino acids. Per the germline V gene, CDR1 is SGHRS and CDR2 is YFSETQ. In DNA, the CDR3 is TGCGCCAGCAGCTCTGGACAGGAGATTAACTATGGCTACACCTTC. This translates into CASSSGQEINYGYTF. The whole variable domain, remainder taken from reference TRBV5-1 and TRBJ1-2, is KAGVTQTPRYLIKTRGQQVTLSCSPISGHRSVSWYQQTPGQGLQFLFEYFSETQRNKGNFPGRFSGRQFSNSRSEMNVSTLELGDSALYLCASSSGQEINYGYTFGSGTRLTVV.

This sequence joins TRBV6-5 and TRBJ2-7; the D gene is possibly TRBD1 (6 bases). This CDR3 is 15 amino acids long. In germline, CDR1 is MNHEY, CDR2 SVGAGI. V dropped 2 bases and J dropped 0 bases, with 11 bases sitting between them. The CDR3 DNA is TGTGCCAGCAGTTACCCTAGGACAGCCTCCTACGAGCAGTACTTC. Translation: CASSYPRTASYEQYF.

This rearrangement joins TRBV6-6 to TRBJ2-1; 10 bases line up with TRBD1. This CDR3 has 15 residues. Germline-derived CDR1 and CDR2 are MNHNY and SVGAGI (reference sequence). Losses at the gene ends were 7 bases for V and 5 bases for J; bases not matched to a gene: 8. CDR3 region: CASTPGQGRDNEQFF. The CDR3, as DNA: TGTGCCAGCACTCCGGGACAGGGGCGAGACAATGAGCAGTTCTTC.

The chain recombines TRBV19 with TRBJ1-6; D might be TRBD1 (5 bases). Trimming took 3 bases from V and 6 from J, leaving 12 bases between them. In germline, CDR1 is LNHDA, CDR2 SQIVND (reference sequence). The CDR3 has 15 amino acids. The CDR3 nucleotides are TGTGCCAGTAGTATCGGAGGGGAAACTAATTCACCCCTCCACTTT. This gives the protein CASSIGGETNSPLHF.

For the CDR3, the DNA is TGTGCCAGCAGGCGGGGACAGGGGGTCTACGAGCAGTACTTC. Protein product: CASRRGQGVYEQYF. V gene TRBV11-1 combines with J gene TRBJ2-7; 11 positions match TRBD1. The CDR3 is 14 amino acids. Germline loops: CDR1 SGHAT, CDR2 FQDESV (reference sequence). V lost 6 bases and J lost 3; bases outside the gene matches: 4.

V is TRBV5-1 and J is TRBJ1-4, with D possibly matching TRBD1 (6 bases). The CDR3 extends over 14 amino acids. V lost 1 base and J lost 4, with 8 bases in between. Germline CDR1 SGHRS, CDR2 YFSETQ. The CDR3 nucleotides read TGCGCCAGCAGCTTGACAGGGTTTAATGAAAAACTGTTTTTT. Translating it yields CASSLTGFNEKLFF.

The chain employs TRBV2 and TRBJ2-7, with TRBD1 matching over 9 bases. The CDR3 is 13 residues long. The germline gives CDR1 SNHLY, CDR2 FYNNEI. Trimming cost V 7 bases and J 6 bases; bases outside gene matches: 7. CDR3 sequence (DNA): TGTGCCAGCAACAGGGACAGGGCAGTCGAGCAGTACTTC. It translates to CASNRDRAVEQYF.

The V gene is TRBV11-2, the J gene TRBJ2-7; 11 bases map to TRBD2. The ends lost 3 bases at V and 5 bases at J; junction bases unmatched: 3. CDR1 is SGHAT and CDR2 is FQNNGV in the germline V gene. This CDR3 spans 14 amino acids. The CDR3 is CASSFTSGGNEQYF. The CDR3 DNA reads TGTGCCAGCAGCTTTACTAGCGGGGGTAACGAGCAGTACTTC.